One sample yielded the 23 T cell receptor beta chains listed below, sequenced in a study of cytomegalovirus exposure and HLA in healthy donors. The PCR ran on 60 Vbeta and 13 Jbeta primers. Clones were sequenced by immunoSEQ multiplex PCR, and TCRdb holds only the in-frame ones, with some missing. This repertoire shows over 150,000 clones, 68% found once; its top ten account for about 2.5%. The sample taken for sequencing was PBMCs. The receptors were gathered from a middle-aged woman in good health and CMV-seropositive.

The CDR3 DNA sequence: TGTGCCAGCAGCGGTACAGGCGCAACTAATGAAAAACTGTTTTTT. Encoded protein: CASSGTGATNEKLFF. The V call is TRBV2, the J call TRBJ1-4; the D gene is possibly TRBD1 (5 bases). From germline, CDR1 is SNHLY and CDR2 FYNNEI. The ends were cut back, 6 bases at V and 0 bases at J, with 11 bases in the middle. This CDR3 has 15 residues.

The genes are TRBV19 and TRBJ1-1, with 8 bases identical to TRBD1. CDR1 is LNHDA, CDR2 SQIVND, per germline (reference sequence). Losses at the gene ends were 5 bases for V and 6 bases for J; bases not matched to a gene: 11. The CDR3 runs to 15 residues. The CDR3 is CASSSHRGVTPEAFF. The DNA for the CDR3 is TGTGCCAGTAGTTCCCACAGGGGGGTGACCCCTGAAGCTTTCTTT.

There are a few counts of this clone. The chain links TRBV2 to TRBJ2-2; 11 bases align to TRBD2. The CDR3 has 18 amino acids. The germline V gene encodes CDR1 SNHLY and CDR2 FYNNEI. Trimming at V came to 4 bases and at J to 3 bases, leaving 10 bases not matched to a gene. CDR3 in amino acids: CASSVPGLAGGHTGELFF. The CDR3, as DNA: TGTGCCAGCAGTGTTCCAGGGCTAGCGGGGGGTCACACCGGGGAGCTGTTTTTT.

The J gene is TRBJ2-7, the V gene TRBV11-2; 8 nucleotides agree with TRBD2. The CDR3 totals 14 residues. Germline trimming cut 3 bases from V and 4 bases from J; bases unmatched to any gene: 5. Germline CDR1 reads SGHAT; CDR2 reads FQNNGV. The CDR3: CASSFRGGVYEQYF. The CDR3 DNA follows: TGTGCCAGCAGCTTCCGGGGGGGGGTGTACGAGCAGTACTTC.

V gene TRBV21-1 combines with J gene TRBJ2-5; the listed D gene, TRBD1, was not tested against the DNA. TRBV21-1 is a recognized pseudogene. The CDR3 runs 18 residues. The CDR3 spells CASSKEGGDPGGEETQYF. The CDR3, as DNA: TGTGCCAGCAGCAAAGAGGGTGGGGACCCAGGGGGAGAAGAGACCCAGTACTTC.

This chain joins TRBV5-8 and TRBJ1-5; maybe TRBD1 (5 bases). V lost 3 bases and J 3 bases, leaving 10 bases between the germline ends. The CDR3 spans 14 residues. Germline lookup yields CDR1 SGHTS and CDR2 YDEGEE. The DNA of the CDR3 is TGTGCCAGCAGCTCCCCAGGGTTCAATCAGCCCCAGCATTTT. Amino acid sequence: CASSSPGFNQPQHF. Based on the CDR3 plus reference TRBV5-8 and TRBJ1-5, the full variable domain is EAGVTQSPTHLIKTRGQQATLRCSPISGHTSVYWYQQALGLGLQFLLWYDEGEERNRGNFPPRFSGRQFPNYSSELNVNALELEDSALYLCASSSPGFNQPQHFGDGTRLSIL.

The chain carries TRBV19 and TRBJ1-2, with D possibly being TRBD1 (6 bases). CDR1 and CDR2 from the germline V gene are LNHDA and SQIVND (reference sequence). The CDR3 sequence is 14 residues long. The V gene lost 7 bases and the J gene lost 2 bases, with 14 bases spanning the gap. The CDR3 DNA sequence: TGTGCCAGTACCAGGGGTTGGGAAAACTATGGCTACACCTTC. Its translation: CASTRGWENYGYTF.

V gene TRBV4-3 combines with J gene TRBJ1-4; perhaps TRBD1 as D (6 bases). This CDR3 region has 15 residues. The V and J ends lost 4 bases and 0 bases respectively, with 9 bases between them. Germline CDR1 is LGHNA and CDR2 is YSLEER. CDR3 residues: CASSLKGATNEKLFF. The DNA of the CDR3 is TGCGCCAGCAGCCTGAAGGGGGCAACTAATGAAAAACTGTTTTTT.

The chain combines TRBV4-2 with TRBJ2-3; 16 nucleotides agree with TRBD2. This CDR3 spans 18 amino acids. With 4 bases clipped from V and 4 bases from J, the junction kept 8 bases outside the gene matches. Germline CDR1 is LGHNA and CDR2 is YNFKEQ. The CDR3 loop reads CASSPGLAGGLLADTQYF. The CDR3 DNA reads as TGTGCCAGCAGCCCGGGACTAGCGGGAGGGCTCCTCGCAGATACGCAGTATTTT.

The chain combines TRBV29-1 with TRBJ2-1; 8 bases line up with TRBD2. The J segment lost 7 bases and the V segment lost 5 bases, leaving 13 bases of the junction unmatched. The CDR3 is 15 residues long. Germline V gene data show CDR1 as SQVTM and CDR2 as ANQGSEA. The CDR3 DNA follows: TGCAGCGTTAGTCCTTACGGACTAGCAACAAATGAGCAGTTCTTC. Its translation is CSVSPYGLATNEQFF.

The chain carries TRBV10-3 and TRBJ2-7, with D possibly matching TRBD2 (6 bases). CDR1 and CDR2 from the germline V gene are ENHRY and SYGVKD. Between the trimmed V and J ends, which lost 4 bases and 0 bases, there was a span of 10 bases. CDR3 length: 14 amino acids. In DNA form, the CDR3 reads TGTGCCATCAGTGCGGCGGGGAGCTCCTACGAGCAGTACTTC. Amino acids: CAISAAGSSYEQYF.

This clone was recorded once. At one end, the junction sequence differs from germline, possibly due to a read error. The chain couples TRBV7-9 to TRBJ2-7, with D possibly matching TRBD2 (5 bases). From germline, CDR1 is SEHNR and CDR2 FQNEAQ (reference sequence). The CDR3 is 12 residues long. Here the CDR3 DNA reads TGTTCCAGCAGCGCGGAGGCTGCCGAGCAGTACTTC. Translating it yields CSSSAEAAEQYF.

The chain carries TRBV19 and TRBJ1-1; TRBD1 agrees at 7 bases. Germline-derived CDR1 and CDR2 are LNHDA and SQIVND (reference sequence). The V and J ends lost 5 bases and 1 base, in that order; junction bases with no gene match: 1. This CDR3 spans 13 amino acids. CDR3 in DNA: TGTGCCAGTAGTTGGGACAGGAACACTGAAGCTTTCTTT. Its translation is CASSWDRNTEAFF.

This chain connects TRBV21-1 to TRBJ2-5; TRBD2, as called in the table, went unchecked against the DNA. TRBV21-1 is a pseudogene. This CDR3 has 15 residues. The CDR3 coding sequence is TGTGCCAGCAGTAGAATAGCGGGAGAGGAGGAGACCCAGTACTTC. It codes for CASSRIAGEEETQYF.

The V and J genes are TRBV6-5 and TRBJ1-5, with a possible D match to TRBD1 (6 bases). Between the trimmed V and J ends, which lost 3 bases and 5 bases, there was a span of 8 bases. The germline gives CDR1 MNHEY, CDR2 SVGAGI. This CDR3 comprises 13 residues. The CDR3 region is CASSYAGDQPQHF. CDR3 DNA: TGTGCCAGCAGTTATGCAGGGGATCAGCCCCAGCATTTT.

The CDR3 reads CASGRDRAEANVLTF. The CDR3 coding sequence is TGTGCCAGCGGGAGGGACCGCGCTGAGGCCAACGTCCTGACTTTC. This chain links TRBV6-6 with TRBJ2-6, with 7 positions matching TRBD2. CDR1 is MNHNY and CDR2 is SVGAGI in the germline V gene (reference sequence). The CDR3 is 15 residues long. Germline trimming cut 8 bases from V and 6 bases from J; bases unmatched to any gene: 10.

The genes are TRBV7-9 and TRBJ2-3; D is possibly TRBD2 (5 bases). CDR1 is SEHNR and CDR2 is FQNEAQ in the germline V gene (reference sequence). This CDR3 spans 17 amino acids. V lost 4 bases to trimming and J lost 3 bases, with 20 bases between them. The CDR3 spells CASSSRMAARGTDTQYF. CDR3 nucleotide sequence: TGTGCCAGCAGCTCGAGAATGGCAGCCCGCGGGACAGATACGCAGTATTTT. The entire variable domain, with the rest obtained from reference TRBV7-9 and TRBJ2-3, is as follows: DTGVSQNPRHKITKRGQNVTFRCDPISEHNRLYWYRQTLGQGPEFLTYFQNEAQLEKSRLLSDRFSAERPKGSFSTLEIQRTEQGDSAMYLCASSSRMAARGTDTQYFGPGTRLTVL.

The chain employs TRBV7-2 and TRBJ2-1, with 7 bases lining up with TRBD1. V gave up 5 bases and J gave up 3 bases; unmatched junction bases: 7. This CDR3 has 15 residues. Germline V gene data show CDR1 as SGHTA and CDR2 as FQGNSA. The CDR3 DNA is TGTGCCAGCAGCGCTACCGGGACAGACTACAATGAGCAGTTCTTC. Its protein product is CASSATGTDYNEQFF.

This clone was seen once. The rearrangement links TRBV2 to TRBJ1-2, with 9 nucleotides matching TRBD1. CDR3 length: 15 residues. The germline V gene has CDR1 SNHLY and CDR2 FYNNEI. Losses at the gene ends were 6 bases for V and 4 bases for J; bases not matched to a gene: 9. The CDR3 DNA reads TGTGCCAGCAGCGCGTGGGGACAGGGTGTCTATGGCTACACCTTC. This gives the protein CASSAWGQGVYGYTF.

Concerning this clone itself: A read error may account for a junction end that differs from germline. This chain's CDR3 is CSVEEEQGTYGYPF. The DNA of the CDR3 is TGCAGCGTTGAAGAAGAGCAGGGAACTTATGGCTACCCCTTC. V usage is TRBV29-1 and J usage is TRBJ1-2, with a possible D match to TRBD1 (5 bases). CDR1 and CDR2 (germline): SQVTM, ANQGSEA. CDR3 length: 14 amino acids.

The chain has TRBV2 and TRBJ1-1; D remains unclear. CDR1 and CDR2 from the germline V gene are SNHLY and FYNNEI. The germline V and J ends were trimmed by 4 bases and 0 bases, with 9 bases remaining between them. The CDR3 has 14 amino acids. CDR3: CASSVRLMNTEAFF. CDR3 nucleotides: TGTGCCAGCAGTGTTAGATTGATGAACACTGAAGCTTTCTTT.

This clone was counted only a few times. The chain is built from TRBV6-6 and TRBJ2-3; the match to TRBD1 covers 8 bases. The CDR3 length is 15 residues. Germline values: CDR1 MNHNY, CDR2 SVGAGI (reference sequence). Trimming cost V 1 base and J 5 bases; bases outside gene matches: 5. The CDR3 reads CASSYWGRGRDTQYF. The CDR3 DNA follows: TGTGCCAGCAGTTACTGGGGCAGGGGGCGAGATACGCAGTATTTT.

V usage is TRBV5-1 and J usage is TRBJ2-3, with 10 bases lining up with TRBD2. This CDR3 region has 17 residues. The germline gives CDR1 SGHRS, CDR2 YFSETQ. V was clipped by 3 bases and J by 7 bases; unmatched bases: 14. The CDR3 DNA is TGCGCCAGCAGCTCGGGCGGAGCGGGGGGGGGCATCAATACGCAGTATTTT. It translates to CASSSGGAGGGINTQYF.